The 8 T cell receptor beta chains below come from one sample, sequenced in a study of T cell changes during pregnancy in multiple sclerosis. Only in-frame clones appear in the TCRdb table, and some are missing; sequencing was by immunoSEQ multiplex PCR. Seen here are over 55,000 clones, roughly 94% observed once, and the top ten hold 3% to 3.5%. Sequences were derived from CD8+ T cells from peripheral blood mononuclear cells, sampled in the third trimester of pregnancy. These receptors were collected from a female donor with multiple sclerosis, enrolled in a pregnancy study.

The CDR3 protein is CASSVDEAPSGYNEQFF. The CDR3 DNA reads as TGTGCCAGCAGCGTAGATGAAGCACCCTCAGGGTACAATGAGCAGTTCTTC. This sequence joins TRBV9 and TRBJ2-1, with D possibly being TRBD1 (5 bases). With 0 bases removed from V and 4 bases from J, the gap between germline ends came to 17 bases. The CDR3 is made up of 17 amino acids. Germline CDR1 and CDR2: SGDLS and YYNGEE. Variable domain in full (rest from reference TRBV9 and TRBJ2-1): DSGVTQTPKHLITATGQRVTLRCSPRSGDLSVYWYQQSLDQGLQFLIQYYNGEERAKGNILERFSAQQFPDLHSELNLSSLELGDSALYFCASSVDEAPSGYNEQFFGPGTRLTVL.

This chain connects TRBV4-3 to TRBJ2-2, with D possibly being TRBD2 (5 bases). Germline V lookup: CDR1 LGHNA, CDR2 YSLEER. Trimming cost V 0 bases and J 1 base, with 15 bases left between them. The CDR3 runs 18 residues. The CDR3 here is CASSQDQASGGNTGELFF. The CDR3 DNA is TGCGCCAGCAGCCAAGATCAGGCCAGCGGTGGGAACACCGGGGAGCTGTTTTTT.

This clone has more than one count but fewer than ten. This chain joins TRBV4-3 and TRBJ1-5; TRBD1 matches at 12 bases. Germline CDR1 is LGHNA and CDR2 is YSLEER. There are 16 residues in the CDR3. After removal of 0 bases from V and 7 bases from J, the junction contained 4 bases not matched to a gene. The CDR3 sequence: CASSQDRGTGGQPQHF. For the CDR3, the DNA is TGCGCCAGCAGCCAAGATCGGGGGACAGGGGGCCAGCCCCAGCATTTT.

This clone was observed at least ten times. The chain recombines TRBV7-6 with TRBJ2-7; D not certain. Germline V gives CDR1 SGHVS, CDR2 FNYEAQ. Trimming stripped 5 bases from V and 3 bases from J, with 11 bases between. This CDR3 contains 13 residues. The CDR3 DNA is TGTGCCAGCAGCCCTGGCCCAAACTACGAGCAGTACTTC. Its translation: CASSPGPNYEQYF.

The chain uses TRBV9 and TRBJ1-1; D call uncertain. V was pared by 2 bases and J by 1 base, with 6 bases between. The CDR3 runs to 13 residues. CDR1 is SGDLS, CDR2 YYNGEE, per germline. CDR3 in amino acids: CASSVTPNTEAFF. Written as DNA, the CDR3 is TGTGCCAGCAGCGTCACACCGAACACTGAAGCTTTCTTT.

This clone appeared once. The chain joins TRBV6-4 to TRBJ2-2, with TRBD1 matching 9 bases. V shed 1 base, J shed 5 bases, and the junction held 5 bases outside the gene matches. The CDR3 sequence is 16 residues long. The V gene's germline CDR1 is MRHNA and CDR2 SNTAGT. The CDR3 loop is CASSDWLGQGTGELFF. CDR3 coding DNA: TGTGCCAGCAGTGACTGGTTAGGACAGGGGACCGGGGAGCTGTTTTTT.

Concerning this clone itself: The junction does not match germline at one end; this may be a read error. The chain uses TRBV6-4 and TRBJ1-4; 8 nucleotides line up with TRBD1. CDR1 and CDR2 (germline): MRHNA, SNTAGT. The length of the CDR3 is 11 residues. The CDR3 sequence: CASSDSGQADF. CDR3 nucleotide sequence: TGTGCCAGCAGTGACTCGGGACAGGCGGATTTT.

This sequence joins TRBV7-6 and TRBJ2-7; possible D gene TRBD2, 6 bases. The CDR3 is made up of 15 amino acids. Trimming removed 5 bases at V and 3 bases at J, with 17 bases between. CDR1 and CDR2 (germline): SGHVS, FNYEAQ. The CDR3 DNA follows: TGTGCCAGCAGCCCCCGGACTGGGAGGTTCTACGAGCAGTACTTC. Encoded protein: CASSPRTGRFYEQYF.